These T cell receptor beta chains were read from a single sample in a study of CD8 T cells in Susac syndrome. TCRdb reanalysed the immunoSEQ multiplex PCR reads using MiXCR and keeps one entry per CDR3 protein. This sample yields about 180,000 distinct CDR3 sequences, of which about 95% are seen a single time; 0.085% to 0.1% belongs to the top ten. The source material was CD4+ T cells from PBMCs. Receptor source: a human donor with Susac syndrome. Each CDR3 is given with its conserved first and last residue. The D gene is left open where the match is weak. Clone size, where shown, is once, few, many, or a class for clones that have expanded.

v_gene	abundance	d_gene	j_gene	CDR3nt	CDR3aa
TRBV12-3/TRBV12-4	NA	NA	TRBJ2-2	TGTGCCAGCAGTTTTCACACCGGGGAGCTGTTTTTT	CASSFHTGELFF
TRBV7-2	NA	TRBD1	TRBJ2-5	TGTGCCAGCAGCGCCCGACAGGGAGTAGGTGAGACCCAGTACTTC	CASSARQGVGETQYF
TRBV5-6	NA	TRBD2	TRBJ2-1	TGTGCCAGCAGGGCGGGGGGAACCTACAATGAGCAGTTCTTC	CASRAGGTYNEQFF
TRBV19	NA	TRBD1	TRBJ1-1	TGTGCCAGTATCCCGGGACAGGCCTACGAAGCTTTCTTT	CASIPGQAYEAFF
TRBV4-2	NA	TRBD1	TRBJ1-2	TGTGCCAGCAGCCAAGATCCGGGACAGGGAATCTATGGCTACACCTTC	CASSQDPGQGIYGYTF
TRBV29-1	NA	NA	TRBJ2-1	TGCAGCGCTAGGATTTCGGCTAGTGAGCAGTTCTTC	CSARISASEQFF
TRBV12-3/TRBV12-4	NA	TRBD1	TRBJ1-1	TGTGCCAGCAGTCCCCCCCGGGACAGCACTGAAGCTTTCTTT	CASSPPRDSTEAFF
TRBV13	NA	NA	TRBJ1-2	TGTGCCAGCACCCCCTTATGGAAAAACTATGGCTACACCTTC	CASTPLWKNYGYTF
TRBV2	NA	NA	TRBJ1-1	TGTGCCGGAGGGCCGGGACTGACTGAAGCTTTCTTT	CAGGPGLTEAFF
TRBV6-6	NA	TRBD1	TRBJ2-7	TGTGCCAGCAGTTACTCGAGAGGGACAGGGTACGAGCAGTACTTC	CASSYSRGTGYEQYF
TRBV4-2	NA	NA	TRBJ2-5	TGTGCCAGCAGCCAACAACGGGAGAGCCCATGGACCCAGTACTTC	CASSQQRESPWTQYF
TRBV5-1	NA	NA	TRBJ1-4	TGCGCCAGCAGTCTCAGAGAAGGGGGTGAAAAACTGTTTTTT	CASSLREGGEKLFF
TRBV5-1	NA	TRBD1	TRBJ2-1	TGCGCCAGCAGCGGGGCAGGGGGCGTAGGTAAGAATGAGCAGTTCTTC	CASSGAGGVGKNEQFF
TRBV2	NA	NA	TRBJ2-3	TGTGCCAGCAGGGGACCCAGCGGGAGCACAGATACGCAGTATTTT	CASRGPSGSTDTQYF
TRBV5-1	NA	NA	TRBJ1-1	TGCGCCAGCAGCTTGGGGCCCTCGAACACTGAAGCTTTCTTT	CASSLGPSNTEAFF
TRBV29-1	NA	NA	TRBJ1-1	TGCAGCGTTGATTCGGCGGAGACTGAAGCTTTCTTT	CSVDSAETEAFF
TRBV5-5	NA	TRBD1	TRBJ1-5	TGTGCCAGCAGCCCGACAGGGCGGGCGCCCCAGCATTTT	CASSPTGRAPQHF
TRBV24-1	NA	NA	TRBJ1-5	TGTGCCACCAGTGATGGGGCCATCCGGCTTCGGCAGCCCCAGCATTTT	CATSDGAIRLRQPQHF
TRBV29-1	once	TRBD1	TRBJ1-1	TGCAGCGCAACAGGGGATTACACTGAAGCTTTCTTT	CSATGDYTEAFF
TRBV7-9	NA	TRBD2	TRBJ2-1	TGTGCCAGCAGCTTAGCTTTTACCGCGGGAGGACAGTTCTTC	CASSLAFTAGGQFF
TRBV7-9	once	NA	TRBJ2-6	TGTGCCAGCAGCTTATCTTCCCATGGGGCCAACGTCCTGACTTTC	CASSLSSHGANVLTF
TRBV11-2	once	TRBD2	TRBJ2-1	TGTGCCAGCAGCTTAGATCTAGCGGGAGGGCTCGAGCAGTTCTTC	CASSLDLAGGLEQFF
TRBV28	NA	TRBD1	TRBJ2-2	TGTGCCAGCAGTACCACAGGGGGCGCCGGTTCCGGGGAGCTGTTTTTT	CASSTTGGAGSGELFF
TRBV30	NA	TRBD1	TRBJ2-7	TGTGCCTGGAGGAGGGACAGGCCCCACGAGCAGTACTTC	CAWRRDRPHEQYF
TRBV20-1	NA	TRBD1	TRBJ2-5	TGCAGTGCAGGGGGCCCCCAAGAGACCCAGTACTTC	CSAGGPQETQYF
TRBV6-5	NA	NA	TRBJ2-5	TGTGCCAGCAGTTACGCTGCCCTAACTGGGACCCAGTACTTC	CASSYAALTGTQYF
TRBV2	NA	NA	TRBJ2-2	TGTGCCAGCAGTGCATATCGGTTTCCCGGGGAGCTGTTTTTT	CASSAYRFPGELFF
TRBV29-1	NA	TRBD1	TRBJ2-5	TGCAGCGTTGGGGACCTGGGGACAGGGGTCGTAGAGACCCAGTACTTC	CSVGDLGTGVVETQYF
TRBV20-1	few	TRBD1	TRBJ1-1	TGCAGTGCTAGGCAGGGGGGGAACACTGAAGCTTTCTTT	CSARQGGNTEAFF
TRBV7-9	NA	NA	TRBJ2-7	TGTGCCAGCAGCGTAAGAGATTACGAGCAGTACTTC	CASSVRDYEQYF
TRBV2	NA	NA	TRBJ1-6	TGTGCCAGCAGTGGGGGAAAGTTATACTCACCCCTCCACTTT	CASSGGKLYSPLHF
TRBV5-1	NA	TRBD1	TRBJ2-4	TGCGCCAGCAGCTTGGAAGGGGGCATGCACATTCAGTACTTC	CASSLEGGMHIQYF
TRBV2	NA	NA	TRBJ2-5	TGTGCCAGCAGGGACAGTCGACGGGAGACCCAGTACTTC	CASRDSRRETQYF
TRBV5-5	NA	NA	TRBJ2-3	TGTGCCAGCTCCGGCCTCGTCACAGATACGCAGTATTTT	CASSGLVTDTQYF
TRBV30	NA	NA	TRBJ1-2	TGTGGGGCGACCGCCGGGGGTAGCTACACCTTC	CGATAGGSYTF
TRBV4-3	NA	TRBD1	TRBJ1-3	TGCGCCAGCAGCCCAGGGACAGGCTCTGGAAACACCATATATTTT	CASSPGTGSGNTIYF
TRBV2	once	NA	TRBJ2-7	TGTGCCAGCAGTGGATCAGCGAGTTTGACCTACGAGCAGTACTTC	CASSGSASLTYEQYF
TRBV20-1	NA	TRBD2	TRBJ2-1	TGCAGTGGCGAAGGCGGACTAGACTACAATGAGCAGTTCTTC	CSGEGGLDYNEQFF
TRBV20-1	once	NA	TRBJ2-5	TGCAGTGCTAGAGATCCTAGACGGGCCCAAGAGACCCAGTACTTC	CSARDPRRAQETQYF
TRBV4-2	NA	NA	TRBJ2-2	TGTGCCAGCAGCCCCTGGGGGGAGAACACCGGGGAGCTGTTTTTT	CASSPWGENTGELFF
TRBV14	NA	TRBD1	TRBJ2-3	TGTGCCAGCAGCAAAAACAGGGGAGATACGCAGTATTTT	CASSKNRGDTQYF
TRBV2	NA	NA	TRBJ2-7	TGTGCCAGCAGTGAGGAGCAGGTAGACTACGAGCAGTACTTC	CASSEEQVDYEQYF
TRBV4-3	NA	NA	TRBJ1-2	TGCGCCAGCAGCCGAGACACGACCTCTGGCTACACCTTC	CASSRDTTSGYTF
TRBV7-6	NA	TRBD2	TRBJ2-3	TGTGCCAGCAGCTTGGTGGTAGCGGGGACAGATACGCAGTATTTT	CASSLVVAGTDTQYF
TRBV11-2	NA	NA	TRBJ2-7	TGTGCCAGCAGCTTAGCCGGGACCCGCTACGAGCAGTACTTC	CASSLAGTRYEQYF